Following are 24 T cell receptor beta chains from one sample sequenced in a study of CXCR3-negative and CXCR3-positive naive CD8 T cells. General observations from the study: CXCR3-positive naive cells had TRB CDR3s that were more hydrophobic than CXCR3-negative naive cells had.

Carrying UMI labels, the TRB cDNA libraries were prepared through 5' RACE. TCRdb re-called the 5' RACE reads, yielding one record per CDR3 amino acid sequence without DNA. This table lists tens of thousands of distinct CDR3 sequences. These receptors' antigens are unknown. The sequenced sample was naive CXCR3+ CD8+ T cells from blood. The subset was: CD45RO-CCR7+CD27+CD95- naive CD8+ T cells expressing CXCR3 (TNR3+). All receptors come from a human donor in good health. Some clones in this sample may be carry-over from other donors' samples.

The chain couples TRBV2 to TRBJ2-1; TCRdb lists TRBD1, though no DNA is available to test this call. CDR1 is SNHLY, CDR2 FYNNEI, per germline. The CDR3 is 19 residues long. This CDR3 is CASSVFDRDSWRTYNEQFF. The variable domain in full, completed from reference TRBV2 and TRBJ2-1, reads EPEVTQTPSHQVTQMGQEVILRCVPISNHLYFYWYRQILGQKVEFLVSFYNNEISEKSEIFDDQFSVERPDGSNFTLKIRSTKLEDSAMYFCASSVFDRDSWRTYNEQFFGPGTRLTVL.

The rearrangement links TRBV28 to TRBJ2-3; TCRdb indicates TRBD1, and absent DNA this call remains unverified. The CDR3 extends over 15 amino acids. The V gene's germline CDR1 is MDHEN and CDR2 SYDVKM. The CDR3 sequence is CASREMTGRADTQYF.

V is TRBV20-1 and J is TRBJ2-1; TCRdb designates TRBD1, a call that cannot be tested without DNA. The germline V gene has CDR1 DFQATT and CDR2 SNEGSKA (reference sequence). The CDR3 runs to 13 residues. The CDR3 sequence is CSASDPSSHEQFF.

The chain employs TRBV6-2 or TRBV6-3 and TRBJ2-5; checking the TCRdb D call of TRBD2 is not possible without DNA. Germline CDR1 and CDR2: MNHEY and SVGEGT. The length of the CDR3 is 13 residues. The CDR3 spells CASSLPREETQYF.

J is TRBJ1-4 and V is TRBV12-3 or TRBV12-4; TCRdb's D gene call, TRBD1, goes unchecked for lack of DNA. The CDR3 runs to 16 residues. CDR3 loop: CASSLVFGDSDEKLFF.

CDR3: CAISGGGPYNEQFF. The genes are TRBV27 and TRBJ2-1. Germline loops: CDR1 MNHEY, CDR2 SMNVEV (reference sequence). The length of the CDR3 is 14 residues.

The CDR3 reads CASRQGRVEQYF. This chain joins TRBV2 and TRBJ2-7; the TCRdb call, TRBD1, lacks DNA for checking. CDR1 is SNHLY, CDR2 FYNNEI, per germline. The CDR3 is 12 residues long. The whole variable domain, remainder taken from reference TRBV2 and TRBJ2-7, is EPEVTQTPSHQVTQMGQEVILRCVPISNHLYFYWYRQILGQKVEFLVSFYNNEISEKSEIFDDQFSVERPDGSNFTLKIRSTKLEDSAMYFCASRQGRVEQYFGPGTRLTVT.

The chain couples TRBV25-1 to TRBJ2-5. The CDR3 is made up of 15 amino acids. In germline, CDR1 is MGHDK, CDR2 SYGVNS. CDR3 residues: CASSERLETQETQYF.

The CDR3 region is CASSKVPGQDCSGANVLTF. The rearrangement links TRBV21-1 to TRBJ2-6; as DNA is missing, the TRBD1 call by TCRdb cannot be tested. TRBV21-1 is annotated as a pseudogene. The CDR3 extends over 19 amino acids.

The V and J genes are TRBV5-1 and TRBJ2-7; TCRdb returns TRBD2, unconfirmable since there is no DNA. Germline V CDR1 and CDR2: SGHRS, YFSETQ. The CDR3 loop spans 19 amino acids. This chain's CDR3 is CASSSGTRRLADSSYEQYF.

This chain connects TRBV20-1 to TRBJ1-1; TCRdb's D call, TRBD1, is unchecked because there is no DNA. Germline CDR1 is DFQATT and CDR2 is SNEGSKA (reference sequence). This CDR3 comprises 15 residues. The CDR3: CSAREPGTGNTEAFF.

The gene calls are TRBV20-1 and TRBJ2-3; the TCRdb D gene call, TRBD2, has no DNA to confirm it. In germline, CDR1 is DFQATT, CDR2 SNEGSKA (reference sequence). This CDR3 has 15 amino acids. The CDR3 sequence: CSARSGDSVPDTQYF.

The chain employs TRBV12-3 or TRBV12-4 and TRBJ2-5; checking the TCRdb D call of TRBD1 is not possible without DNA. The CDR3 length is 15 residues. The chain's CDR3 is CASSPQDRGSVTQYF.

This sequence joins TRBV4-3 and TRBJ2-1; with no DNA, the TCRdb D assignment of TRBD1 cannot be verified. CDR1 LGHNA and CDR2 YSLEER come from the germline V gene. This CDR3 has 16 residues. CDR3 protein: CASSHDALGGYNEQFF.

V usage is TRBV12-3 or TRBV12-4 and J usage is TRBJ1-5. This CDR3 region has 14 residues. The CDR3: CASSLGRFNQPQHF.

The gene calls are TRBV12-3 or TRBV12-4 and TRBJ2-5. The CDR3 loop spans 12 amino acids. CDR3: CASSIPRETQYF.

The chain employs TRBV29-1 and TRBJ1-1; TCRdb's D call, TRBD1, is unchecked because there is no DNA. CDR3 length: 15 amino acids. Germline V gene data show CDR1 as SQVTM and CDR2 as ANQGSEA. This CDR3 reads CSVEGGLGVGTEAFF.

The chain is built from TRBV6-5 and TRBJ2-3. The CDR3 is made up of 13 amino acids. Germline assignment: CDR1 MNHEY and CDR2 SVGAGI. The CDR3 region is CASSDSGVNTQYF.

The chain uses TRBV7-3 and TRBJ2-2. CDR3 length equals 11 residues. Germline values: CDR1 SGHTA, CDR2 FQGTGA. CDR3 sequence: CASSTSGELFF.

The chain joins TRBV4-1 to TRBJ2-1; no DNA is available, so the TRBD2 call from TCRdb remains unchecked. The CDR3 runs to 17 residues. Germline CDR1 reads MGHRA; CDR2 reads YSYEKL. Here the CDR3 reads CASSLRLAGGLNNEQFF.

The CDR3 here is CSVEGRGSQETQYF. The rearrangement links TRBV29-1 to TRBJ2-5; there is no DNA to check the TCRdb D call of TRBD1. There are 14 residues in the CDR3. CDR1 is SQVTM and CDR2 is ANQGSEA in the germline V gene. Using reference TRBV29-1 and TRBJ2-5 for the parts outside the CDR3, the full variable domain is SAVISQKPSRDICQRGTSLTIQCQVDSQVTMMFWYRQQPGQSLTLIATANQGSEATYESGFVIDKFPISRPNLTFSTLTVSNMSPEDSSIYLCSVEGRGSQETQYFGPGTRLLVL.

The rearrangement uses TRBV5-1 and TRBJ2-1; checking the TCRdb D call of TRBD2 is not possible without DNA. The germline gives CDR1 SGHRS, CDR2 YFSETQ. This CDR3 region has 15 residues. The CDR3 sequence is CASSPGTSIYNEQFF.

The V call is TRBV28, the J call TRBJ2-1; the D gene TCRdb calls, TRBD2, cannot be checked with no DNA. Germline V gives CDR1 MDHEN, CDR2 SYDVKM. The CDR3 runs to 14 residues. CDR3 protein: CASSTAGIYNEQFF.

The chain couples TRBV27 to TRBJ2-4; as DNA is missing, the TRBD2 call by TCRdb cannot be tested. The germline V gene has CDR1 MNHEY and CDR2 SMNVEV (reference sequence). This CDR3 has 15 amino acids. CDR3 loop: CASSFETDGGGIQYF.